This TCR beta chain was recorded in a study of T cells in Graves' hyperthyroidism and ophthalmopathy. Between the trimmed V and J ends, which lost 7 bases and 3 bases, there was a span of 4 bases. The CDR3 is 11 residues long. Germline assignment: CDR1 MDHEN and CDR2 SYDVKM. Amplification of TCR beta CDR3 regions was performed using RNA transcripts as template. First-round RT-PCR of the TCR CDR3 relied on the HTBI primer set. TCRdb re-analysed the multiplex PCR reads in MiXCR, keeping a single row per CDR3 protein. Found here are around 450,000 distinct CDR3 sequences, roughly an eighth of them singletons; the top ten hold about 5%. Graves' hyperthyroidism is called stable when ophthalmopathy does not progress within 18 months. Not enrolled were patients with uncontrolled infection, other autoimmune disease, pregnancy or lactation. Diagnosis rested on symptoms, serum thyroxine and TRAb, thyroid ultrasound, and orbital computed tomography. A roughly 10 ml volume of fresh peripheral blood provided the PBMCs.

As concerns this clonotype: This may be a read error, as it is one base from a much larger clone.

Sequenced: blood. The rearrangement links TRBV28 to TRBJ2-1; no reliable D call. This sequence was found in a woman aged 18-30 years with Graves' hyperthyroidism. The CDR3 sequence: CASNIYNEQFF. CDR3 nucleotide sequence: TGTGCCAGCAATATCTACAATGAGCAGTTCTTC.